The 2 T cell receptor beta chains reported below all come from one sample, sequenced in a study of blood T cell repertoires in COVID-19. TCRdb's table, derived via immunoSEQ multiplex PCR, lists solely in-frame clones and lacks some. Here the sample spans fewer than 80,000 clones, 90% being singletons. Sequences were obtained from peripheral blood. The receptors originated from a human donor in a cohort sampled during active COVID-19.

V is TRBV6-5 and J is TRBJ1-5; possible D gene TRBD1, 5 bases. The CDR3 has 16 amino acids. Germline V gives CDR1 MNHEY, CDR2 SVGAGI. Between the trimmed V and J ends, which lost 2 bases and 3 bases, there was a span of 14 bases. DNA for the CDR3: TGTGCCAGCAGTTACGGCAGGGACTCTACCAATCAGCCCCAGCATTTT. Encoded protein: CASSYGRDSTNQPQHF.

The chain recombines TRBV6-6 with TRBJ2-7, with 9 bases matching TRBD1. V shed 7 bases, J shed 1 base, and the junction held 11 bases outside the gene matches. The CDR3 contains 16 residues. Looked up from germline, CDR1 is MNHNY and CDR2 is SVGAGI (reference sequence). CDR3 in amino acids: CASTALPGQGSYEQYF. The CDR3 nucleotides are TGTGCCAGCACGGCATTACCGGGACAGGGATCCTACGAGCAGTACTTC.